This TCR beta chain was observed in a study of T cell repertoires in cytomegalovirus infection (dated by TCRdb to between 2018 and 2021). For context, the study as a whole: Donor HLA type was relevant to the analysis, as public TCR beta signatures indicated carriage of CMV infection together with the matching HLA type.

A word on this clonotype: Its binding antigen is unknown. Within one base of it there is no much larger clone, and no base qualities were kept.

What the study reported, not specific to this receptor: The ex vivo response was dominated by HLA-C-restricted CMV-specific TCR beta clonotypes, which also provided the single most frequent clonotype in two of eight donors. In both this cohort and an independent roughly 400-donor cohort, the cumulative frequency of public TCR beta family members distinguished carriers of CMV infection plus the relevant HLA type.

Sequencing instrument: Illumina HiSeq 1500. The public reads were quality trimmed at Q25 with fastp and then assembled into clones with MiXCR by TCRdb, keeping productive beta chains. Every distinct CDR3 protein forms one entry, paired with its most common genes and DNA. A total of approximately 630,000 distinct CDR3 sequences appear in this sample, approximately 24% of them only once. The ten largest clones capture 8% of the sample. The CDR3 has 14 amino acids, counting the end cysteine and phenylalanine. This entry keeps only the CDR3 DNA: 42 bases, framed from base 1. V gives up 1 base and J gives up 2 bases, and the segment between their germline ends measures 8 bases. CDR1 and CDR2 (MDHEN, SYDVKM) derive from the germline V gene.

Specimen: CD8+ T cells from PBMCs. The chain joins TRBV28 to TRBJ2-5; the D gene identity is not certain. This sequence originates from a human donor in good health (CMV status not recorded). Some clones in this sample may be carry-over from other donors' samples. The nucleotide sequence reads TGTGCCAGCAGTTTATTATCAGATCAAGAGACCCAGTACTTC. Its amino acids are CASSLLSDQETQYF.